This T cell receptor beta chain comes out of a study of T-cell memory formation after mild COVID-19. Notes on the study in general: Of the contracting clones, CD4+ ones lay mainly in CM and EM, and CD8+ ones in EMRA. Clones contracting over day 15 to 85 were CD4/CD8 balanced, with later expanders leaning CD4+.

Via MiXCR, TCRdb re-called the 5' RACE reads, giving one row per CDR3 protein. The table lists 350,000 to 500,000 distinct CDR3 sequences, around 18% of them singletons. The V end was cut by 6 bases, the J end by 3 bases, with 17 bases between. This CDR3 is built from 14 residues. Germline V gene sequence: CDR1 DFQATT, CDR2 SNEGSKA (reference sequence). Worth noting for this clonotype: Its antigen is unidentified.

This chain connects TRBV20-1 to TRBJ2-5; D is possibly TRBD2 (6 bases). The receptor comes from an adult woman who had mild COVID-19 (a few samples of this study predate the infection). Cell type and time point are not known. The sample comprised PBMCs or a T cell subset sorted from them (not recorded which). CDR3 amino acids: CSAFDPGAKETQYF. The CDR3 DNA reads TGCAGTGCCTTCGACCCGGGAGCAAAAGAGACCCAGTACTTC.